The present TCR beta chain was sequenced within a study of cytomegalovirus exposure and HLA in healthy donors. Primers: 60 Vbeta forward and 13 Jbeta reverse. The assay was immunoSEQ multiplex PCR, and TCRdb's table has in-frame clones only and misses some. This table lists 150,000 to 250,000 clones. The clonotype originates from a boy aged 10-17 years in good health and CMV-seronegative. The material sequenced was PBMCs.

This CDR3 reads CASSLVGGGSYEQYF. The CDR3 nucleotides are TGCGCCAGCAGCTTGGTGGGCGGGGGCTCTTACGAGCAGTACTTC. The chain combines TRBV5-1 with TRBJ2-7; D perhaps matches TRBD2 (7 bases). The CDR3 runs 15 residues. The germline gives CDR1 SGHRS, CDR2 YFSETQ. Trimming took 0 bases from V and 4 from J, leaving 14 bases between them.